This T cell receptor (beta chain) was recorded in a study of CD4+ T cells in melanoma. Study-wide points: CD8+ T cell, macrophage and B cell function reportedly correlated with neoantigen-specific CD4+ T cells. In melanoma, neoantigen-specific CD4+ T cells reportedly differed in differentiation state.

Assay: immunoSEQ multiplex PCR; the TCRdb copy retains only in-frame clones and omits some. The data hold around 12,000 clones, with about 70% observed a single time. A remark on this clone: Its antigen remains unidentified.

V shed 3 bases and J shed 0 bases, with 12 bases lying between them. This CDR3 is built from 17 residues. In germline, CDR1 is KGHSH, CDR2 LQKENI. The chain recombines TRBV18 with TRBJ1-6, with D possibly being TRBD1 (5 bases). The sample was cells from a culture (not recorded whether cultured in vitro). The sequence derives from a human donor with melanoma. CDR3 nucleotide sequence: TGTGCCAGCTCACCGACAGCCCCGAGCTCCTATAATTCACCCCTCCACTTT. Protein sequence: CASSPTAPSSYNSPLHF.